A selection of T cell receptor beta chains follows, all from one sample in a study of low-dose radiotherapy and immunotherapy resistance in tumors. MiXCR was run by TCRdb on the reads, yielding one entry per CDR3 protein. The sample has around 80,000 distinct CDR3 sequences, approximately 19% seen once. Source: PBMCs, taken before treatment. The receptors shown here come from a male donor with prostate cancer. The CDR3 runs from the conserved cysteine through the conserved F or W. A D gene is named only where the DNA matches it firmly. Only some rows state a clone size, as once, few, many or a class for expanded clones.

CDR3 DNA: TGTGCCAGCAGACCGCCAGGGGGCTGGAACTATGGCTACACCTTC
CDR3 protein: CASRPPGGWNYGYTF
V gene: TRBV6-5
J gene: TRBJ1-2
clone size: many
D gene: TRBD1

CDR3 DNA: TGTGCCAGCAGCCAAACTGGGCTGACTAGCGGGACGAACCGGGAGCTGTTTTTT
CDR3 protein: CASSQTGLTSGTNRELFF
V gene: TRBV3-1
J gene: TRBJ2-2
clone size: many
D gene: TRBD2

CDR3 DNA: TGCAGTACACTGCAGGGGAGCTCCTACGAGCAGTACTTC
CDR3 protein: CSTLQGSSYEQYF
V gene: TRBV20-1
J gene: TRBJ2-7
clone size: few
D gene: -

CDR3 DNA: TGTGCCAGCAGCCCTCTGACGGCGGGAGGGGTCAGCACCGGGGAGCTGTTTTTT
CDR3 protein: CASSPLTAGGVSTGELFF
V gene: TRBV3-1
J gene: TRBJ2-2
clone size: many
D gene: TRBD2

CDR3 DNA: TGCAGTACCCCAAACCCGGCAGCGGGAAGGTCAGATACGCAGTATTTT
CDR3 protein: CSTPNPAAGRSDTQYF
V gene: TRBV20-1
J gene: TRBJ2-3
clone size: -
D gene: TRBD2

CDR3 DNA: TGCAGTGCAGGGAGGGGAGCTAGCGGGGGAACAGATACGCAGTATTTT
CDR3 protein: CSAGRGASGGTDTQYF
V gene: TRBV20-1
J gene: TRBJ2-3
clone size: many
D gene: TRBD2

CDR3 DNA: TGTGCCAGCAGCCAAGGGCCAGCGGCGACAGATACGCAGTATTTT
CDR3 protein: CASSQGPAATDTQYF
V gene: TRBV4-2
J gene: TRBJ2-3
clone size: many
D gene: -

CDR3 DNA: TGTGCCAGCAAGTATTCCGCGGGGGGCACAGATACGCAGTATTTT
CDR3 protein: CASKYSAGGTDTQYF
V gene: TRBV7-9
J gene: TRBJ2-3
clone size: many
D gene: TRBD2

CDR3 DNA: TGTGCCTACAGTGGCTACACCTTC
CDR3 protein: CAYSGYTF
V gene: TRBV30
J gene: TRBJ1-2
clone size: many
D gene: -

CDR3 DNA: TGTGCCAGCAGTGAAGACAGTAGCTCCTACGAGCAGTACTTC
CDR3 protein: CASSEDSSSYEQYF
V gene: TRBV6-2/TRBV6-3
J gene: TRBJ2-7
clone size: few
D gene: -

CDR3 DNA: -
CDR3 protein: CATHRDHTGELFFFFFFF
V gene: TRBV12-3/TRBV12-4
J gene: TRBJ2-2
clone size: -
D gene: -

CDR3 DNA: TGTGCCACCAGTGATGCAGGGGCCTCCTACGAGCAGTACTTC
CDR3 protein: CATSDAGASYEQYF
V gene: TRBV24-1
J gene: TRBJ2-7
clone size: -
D gene: -

CDR3 DNA: TGCGCCAGCAGCTTGACAGCAGGACAGCCCCAGCATTTT
CDR3 protein: CASSLTAGQPQHF
V gene: TRBV5-1
J gene: TRBJ1-5
clone size: -
D gene: -

CDR3 DNA: TGTGCCAGCAGTGAAGGGCTGCTCTACGAGCAGTACTTC
CDR3 protein: CASSEGLLYEQYF
V gene: TRBV25-1
J gene: TRBJ2-7
clone size: many
D gene: -

CDR3 DNA: TGTGCCAGCAGGTACGAGCAGTACTTC
CDR3 protein: CASRYEQYF
V gene: TRBV12-3/TRBV12-4
J gene: TRBJ2-7
clone size: -
D gene: -

CDR3 DNA: TGCAGTGCTAAAAGGCAGGGGGTAGACACTGAAGCTTTCTTT
CDR3 protein: CSAKRQGVDTEAFF
V gene: TRBV20-1
J gene: TRBJ1-1
clone size: many
D gene: TRBD1

CDR3 DNA: TGTGCCAGCACCCTCGGGGGGGTAAGGATCAATCAGCCCCAGCATTTT
CDR3 protein: CASTLGGVRINQPQHF
V gene: TRBV7-2
J gene: TRBJ1-5
clone size: many
D gene: -

CDR3 DNA: TGTGCCAGCAGCCTAGACAGGGGGCGCGATGGCTACACCTTC
CDR3 protein: CASSLDRGRDGYTF
V gene: TRBV5-5
J gene: TRBJ1-2
clone size: -
D gene: TRBD1

CDR3 DNA: TGTGCCAGCAAACGGACAGGGGTTCAGCCCCAGCATTTT
CDR3 protein: CASKRTGVQPQHF
V gene: TRBV21-1
J gene: TRBJ1-5
clone size: few
D gene: -

CDR3 DNA: TGTGCCAGCACCCTGGACAGGGCGTCTTACGAGCAGTACTTC
CDR3 protein: CASTLDRASYEQYF
V gene: TRBV12-3/TRBV12-4
J gene: TRBJ2-7
clone size: many
D gene: TRBD1

CDR3 DNA: TGCAGTGCTAGAGATCAGGGCAGGGGGCTTGGCTACACCTTC
CDR3 protein: CSARDQGRGLGYTF
V gene: TRBV20-1
J gene: TRBJ1-2
clone size: -
D gene: TRBD1

CDR3 DNA: TGCGCCAGCAGCCAAGGGACTAGCGGGACCAATGAGCAGTTCTTC
CDR3 protein: CASSQGTSGTNEQFF
V gene: TRBV4-1
J gene: TRBJ2-1
clone size: many
D gene: TRBD2

CDR3 DNA: TGTGCCAGCAGTCGAGGACAGGGGGACTACGAGCAGTACTTC
CDR3 protein: CASSRGQGDYEQYF
V gene: TRBV6-1
J gene: TRBJ2-7
clone size: -
D gene: TRBD1

CDR3 DNA: TGTGCCAGCAGCGTAGGAATAGGGTCGAACGCCTACGAGCAGTACTTC
CDR3 protein: CASSVGIGSNAYEQYF
V gene: TRBV9
J gene: TRBJ2-7
clone size: many
D gene: -

CDR3 DNA: TGTGCCAGCAGCTTAGACGGGGGGTACGATCACGAGCAGTACTTC
CDR3 protein: CASSLDGGYDHEQYF
V gene: TRBV11-1
J gene: TRBJ2-7
clone size: many
D gene: TRBD2

CDR3 DNA: TGCAGTGCGGGACTAGCGGGACCGAACACCGGGGAGCTGTTTTTT
CDR3 protein: CSAGLAGPNTGELFF
V gene: TRBV20-1
J gene: TRBJ2-2
clone size: many
D gene: TRBD2

CDR3 DNA: TGTGCCAGTAGTCGCAATGCGCGAGAGACCCAGTACTTC
CDR3 protein: CASSRNARETQYF
V gene: TRBV19
J gene: TRBJ2-5
clone size: many
D gene: -

CDR3 DNA: TGCGCCAGCAGGGCAGAACAGGGCCCTGAAGCTTTCTTT
CDR3 protein: CASRAEQGPEAFF
V gene: TRBV5-1
J gene: TRBJ1-1
clone size: many
D gene: -

CDR3 DNA: TGTGCCAGCAGTGAGAGTTGTACAGATACGCAGTATTTT
CDR3 protein: CASSESCTDTQYF
V gene: TRBV2
J gene: TRBJ2-3
clone size: many
D gene: -

CDR3 DNA: TGTGCCAGCAGCCTCACAGGCAGCACAGATACGCAGTATTTT
CDR3 protein: CASSLTGSTDTQYF
V gene: TRBV7-9
J gene: TRBJ2-3
clone size: many
D gene: -

CDR3 DNA: TGTGCCAGCAGCCCTGGCGCTAGCACAGGGTCCTACAATGAGCAGTTCTTC
CDR3 protein: CASSPGASTGSYNEQFF
V gene: TRBV4-2
J gene: TRBJ2-1
clone size: many
D gene: -

CDR3 DNA: TGCAGTGCAAAGATGGGGCCTGAGCAGTACTTC
CDR3 protein: CSAKMGPEQYF
V gene: TRBV20-1
J gene: TRBJ2-7
clone size: many
D gene: -

CDR3 DNA: TGTGCCAGCAGGGCTGGAAACACCATATATTTT
CDR3 protein: CASRAGNTIYF
V gene: TRBV28
J gene: TRBJ1-3
clone size: many
D gene: -

CDR3 DNA: TGCAGTGCTAGACGAGGGACTAGCGGGAGTATGACAGATACGCAGTATTTT
CDR3 protein: CSARRGTSGSMTDTQYF
V gene: TRBV20-1
J gene: TRBJ2-3
clone size: many
D gene: TRBD2

CDR3 DNA: TGCAGCACCCGTACAGGAAACAATCAGCCCCAGCATTTT
CDR3 protein: CSTRTGNNQPQHF
V gene: TRBV29-1
J gene: TRBJ1-5
clone size: many
D gene: -

CDR3 DNA: TGCGCCAGCAGCCAAGGGTACTACGAGCAGTACTTC
CDR3 protein: CASSQGYYEQYF
V gene: TRBV4-1
J gene: TRBJ2-7
clone size: -
D gene: -

CDR3 DNA: TGTGCCAGCAGCCAAGGCTGGGAGCAGTACTTC
CDR3 protein: CASSQGWEQYF
V gene: TRBV3-1
J gene: TRBJ2-7
clone size: many
D gene: -

CDR3 DNA: TGCAGTGCTAGAGCCGGGGTGACTAATGAAAAACTGTTTTTT
CDR3 protein: CSARAGVTNEKLFF
V gene: TRBV20-1
J gene: TRBJ1-4
clone size: many
D gene: -

CDR3 DNA: TGTGCCAGCAGCTTGGCCGCACTAGGATCCTACAATGAGCAGTTCTTC
CDR3 protein: CASSLAALGSYNEQFF
V gene: TRBV5-4
J gene: TRBJ2-1
clone size: many
D gene: -

CDR3 DNA: TGTGCCATCAGTCTAGCGGGGGGACGTAGCTCCTACGAGCAGTACTTC
CDR3 protein: CAISLAGGRSSYEQYF
V gene: TRBV10-3
J gene: TRBJ2-7
clone size: many
D gene: TRBD2

CDR3 DNA: TGTGCCAGCAGTGCGTCAGGGGGCTGGGAGACCCAGTACTTC
CDR3 protein: CASSASGGWETQYF
V gene: TRBV6-1
J gene: TRBJ2-5
clone size: many
D gene: TRBD1

CDR3 DNA: TGTGCCAGCAGTGAATTGGGGAATCACTACACCTTC
CDR3 protein: CASSELGNHYTF
V gene: TRBV6-2/TRBV6-3
J gene: TRBJ1-2
clone size: -
D gene: -

CDR3 DNA: TGTGCCAGCAGTGGAAGTAGCGGGGAGACCCAGTACTTC
CDR3 protein: CASSGSSGETQYF
V gene: TRBV13
J gene: TRBJ2-5
clone size: -
D gene: TRBD2

CDR3 DNA: TGTGCCAGTAGGAAACAGGGGCCCCCCTACGAGCAGTACTTC
CDR3 protein: CASRKQGPPYEQYF
V gene: TRBV19
J gene: TRBJ2-7
clone size: many
D gene: TRBD1

CDR3 DNA: TGTGCCAGCAGAAGGACTAGCGGCGCGCAAGAGACCCAGTACTTC
CDR3 protein: CASRRTSGAQETQYF
V gene: TRBV3-1
J gene: TRBJ2-5
clone size: -
D gene: TRBD2

CDR3 DNA: TGCAGTGCCCAAACCCGACAGGGCTTTTCTTCGAACACCGGGGAGCTGTTTTTT
CDR3 protein: CSAQTRQGFSSNTGELFF
V gene: TRBV20-1
J gene: TRBJ2-2
clone size: -
D gene: TRBD1

CDR3 DNA: TGTGCCAGCAGCTTGGGCAGGGTGAACTATGGCTACACCTTC
CDR3 protein: CASSLGRVNYGYTF
V gene: TRBV5-6
J gene: TRBJ1-2
clone size: once
D gene: -

CDR3 DNA: TGCAGTGCTAGAGATCGCGGGAGAGGAACAGATACGCAGTATTTT
CDR3 protein: CSARDRGRGTDTQYF
V gene: TRBV20-1
J gene: TRBJ2-3
clone size: many
D gene: TRBD2

CDR3 DNA: TGTGCCAGTGGCGAAAGCGGGGGGGCCTACAATGAGCAGTTCTTC
CDR3 protein: CASGESGGAYNEQFF
V gene: TRBV19
J gene: TRBJ2-1
clone size: many
D gene: TRBD2

CDR3 DNA: TGTGCCAGCAGCCAAAAGGGCGAGAAGGGACGGTGGCCTTTCACAGATACGCAGTATTTT
CDR3 protein: CASSQKGEKGRWPFTDTQYF
V gene: TRBV5-6
J gene: TRBJ2-3
clone size: many
D gene: -

CDR3 DNA: -
CDR3 protein: CISVPEAPGTPTSGRENIQYF
V gene: TRBV7-5
J gene: TRBJ2-4
clone size: few
D gene: -

CDR3 DNA: TGTGCCAGCAGCTTAGCGCACAACCGCTACGAGCAGTACTTC
CDR3 protein: CASSLAHNRYEQYF
V gene: TRBV7-6
J gene: TRBJ2-7
clone size: many
D gene: -

CDR3 DNA: TGTGCCAGCAGCATAGCGGGAGTAGGGACCGGGGAGCTGTTTTTT
CDR3 protein: CASSIAGVGTGELFF
V gene: TRBV7-3
J gene: TRBJ2-2
clone size: many
D gene: TRBD2

CDR3 DNA: TGTGCCACCAGTGACCGTCGGGAGATGGCAGATACGCAGTATTTT
CDR3 protein: CATSDRREMADTQYF
V gene: TRBV24-1
J gene: TRBJ2-3
clone size: many
D gene: -